A single sample gave rise to the 10 T cell receptor beta chains below, sequenced in a study of blood T cells in healthy people across ages. Through a sample-barcoded 5' primer and a J-beta primer mix, a second PCR was run for roughly 7 to 12 cycles. In TCRdb, the 5' RACE reads were re-called with MiXCR into one record per CDR3 protein. The data contain 1.5 million to 2 million distinct CDR3 sequences, about 28% of them seen just once; the ten biggest clones take up around 7.7%. The material sequenced was blood. The receptors originated from a woman aged 30 to 39 in good health.

The J gene is TRBJ1-5, the V gene TRBV2, with D unresolved. The CDR3 has 15 residues. CDR1 and CDR2 (germline): SNHLY, FYNNEI. V was shortened by 4 bases and J by 0 bases, with 10 bases between the two germline ends. The CDR3 loop is CASSVSTVSNQPQHF. CDR3 coding DNA: TGTGCCAGCAGTGTAAGCACAGTTAGCAATCAGCCCCAGCATTTT.

In its sample, this clonotype was seen many times. The chain uses TRBV20-1 and TRBJ2-7; no reliable D call. Trimming removed 4 bases from V and 5 bases from J, with 9 bases in between. This CDR3 spans 11 amino acids. From germline, CDR1 is DFQATT and CDR2 SNEGSKA (reference sequence). The CDR3 spells CSATYGDEQYF. CDR3 DNA: TGCAGTGCTACATATGGGGACGAGCAGTACTTC.

The V call is TRBV7-2, the J call TRBJ2-7; a possible D gene is TRBD1 (6 bases). Deletions cut 5 bases from V and 6 bases from J, with 17 bases between. This CDR3 has 14 residues. In germline, CDR1 is SGHTA, CDR2 FQGNSA. CDR3 bases: TGTGCCAGCAGCCTACTAAATACAGGGTTCGAGCAGTACTTC. Translating gives CASSLLNTGFEQYF. The full variable domain, with the rest looked up from reference TRBV7-2 and TRBJ2-7, is GAGVSQSPSNKVTEKGKDVELRCDPISGHTALYWYRQSLGQGLEFLIYFQGNSAPDKSGLPSDRFSAERTGGSVSTLTIQRTQQEDSAVYLCASSLLNTGFEQYFGPGTRLTVT.

This clonotype was counted a few times. V and J are TRBV2 and TRBJ2-7, with D possibly being TRBD2 (5 bases). This CDR3 region has 13 residues. With 8 bases removed from V and 3 bases from J, the gap between germline ends came to 14 bases. Germline V lookup: CDR1 SNHLY, CDR2 FYNNEI. This CDR3 is CASSRAADYEQYF. In nucleotides, the CDR3 is TGTGCCAGCTCGAGGGCTGCCGACTACGAGCAGTACTTC.

This clonotype was counted many times. The chain recombines TRBV7-2 with TRBJ2-7; the D call may be TRBD1 or TRBD2 (5 bases each). The germline V gene encodes CDR1 SGHTA and CDR2 FQGNSA. Trimming cost V 2 bases and J 0 bases, with 8 bases left between them. The CDR3 spans 14 residues. The chain's CDR3 is CASSLWGSSYEQYF. DNA of the CDR3: TGTGCCAGCAGCTTATGGGGGAGCTCCTACGAGCAGTACTTC.

Concerning this clonotype: One end of the junction is discordant with germline, which a read error may explain. The V call is TRBV14, the J call TRBJ2-3, with 11 positions matching TRBD2. From germline, CDR1 is SGHDN and CDR2 FVKESK. The CDR3 has 15 residues. Written as DNA, the CDR3 is TGTGTCAGCAGCCAGACTAGCGGGGGCACAGATACGCAGTATTTT. Translation gives CVSSQTSGGTDTQYF.

This clonotype was recorded at least ten times. The junction and the germline gene differ at one end; a read error may be behind it. The chain is built from TRBV20-1 and TRBJ2-7; no reliable D call. The CDR3 has 12 residues. CDR1 is DFQATT, CDR2 SNEGSKA, per germline (reference sequence). The CDR3 here is CSATWTSSEQYF. In DNA form, the CDR3 reads TGCAGTGCTACCTGGACCTCCTCCGAGCAGTACTTC.

This rearrangement joins TRBV12-3 or TRBV12-4 to TRBJ2-1; maybe TRBD2 (6 bases). Trimming left V 2 bases short and J 4 bases short, with 9 bases between. This CDR3 comprises 14 residues. The CDR3 region has the DNA TGTGCCAGCAGTTTAAGGGAGGCGTACAATGAGCAGTTCTTC. It specifies CASSLREAYNEQFF.

Comments on this clonotype: A much larger clone sits a single nucleotide away, making a read error possible. The chain combines TRBV7-9 with TRBJ2-1; 10 positions match TRBD1. J was trimmed by 13 bases and V by 4 bases; bases with no gene match: 13. Germline assignment: CDR1 SEHNR and CDR2 FQNEAQ (reference sequence). The length of the CDR3 is 15 residues. The CDR3 loop is CASSSPDRGQETQFF. DNA for the CDR3: TGTGCCAGCAGCTCCCCCGACAGGGGGCAAGAGACCCAGTTCTTC.

V is TRBV12-3 or TRBV12-4 and J is TRBJ2-7; D tentatively reads TRBD1 or TRBD2 (5 bases each). The CDR3 loop spans 14 amino acids. Trimming shortened V by 1 base and J by 10 bases, and 17 bases separated the two germline ends. The CDR3: CASSLGRARETQYF. The DNA for the CDR3 is TGTGCCAGCAGTTTAGGCAGGGCGAGGGAAACCCAGTACTTC.